These T cell receptor beta chains were read from a single sample in a study of molecular identifiers for immune sequencing clone quantification. TCRdb re-called the PCR reads through MiXCR, storing one row per CDR3 protein. Among about 640,000 distinct CDR3 sequences listed, about 20% were seen once. The sample comprised naive CD8+ T cells from blood, with Jurkat cell RNA spiked in. These receptors were obtained from a human donor in good health. Some libraries in this study had Jurkat cell RNA spiked in. Both conserved end residues are part of each CDR3. A D gene is named only where the DNA matches it firmly. Size values are once, few and many counts, or a class for expanded clones, and some rows have none.

CDR3 length,J gene,V gene,D gene,clone size,CDR3 protein,CDR3 DNA
16,TRBJ1-2,TRBV4-2,NA,NA,CASSQHETAANYGYAF,TGTGCCAGCAGCCAACATGAAACCGCGGCTAACTATGGCTACGCCTTC
11,TRBJ2-7,TRBV28,NA,NA,CASRPIYEQYF,TGTGCCAGCCGGCCGATTTACGAGCAGTACTTC
17,TRBJ2-1,TRBV6-2/TRBV6-3,TRBD2,NA,CASSYRGPAGVGNEQFF,TGTGCCAGCAGTTACCGGGGACCAGCGGGAGTGGGAAATGAGCAGTTCTTC
14,TRBJ2-3,TRBV19,NA,many,CASSIVGRTDTQYF,TGTGCCAGTAGTATCGTTGGCCGCACAGATACGCAGTATTTT
13,TRBJ1-1,TRBV7-9,NA,few,CAIGGGGITEAFF,TGTGCTATCGGTGGGGGGGGAATCACTGAAGCTTTCTTT
14,TRBJ2-1,TRBV29-1,NA,many,CSVVGGGGVNEQFF,TGCAGCGTTGTCGGGGGCGGAGGGGTCAATGAGCAGTTCTTC
14,TRBJ2-2,TRBV12-3/TRBV12-4,NA,many,CASSFESVTGELFF,TGTGCCAGCAGTTTTGAGTCAGTCACCGGGGAGCTGTTTTTT
10,TRBJ2-7,TRBV30,NA,many,CAWSQGQQYF,TGTGCCTGGAGTCAGGGTCAGCAGTACTTC
13,TRBJ1-5,TRBV3-1,NA,few,CASSPDSSDTQHF,TGTGCCAGCAGCCCAGACTCTAGCGATACGCAGCATTTT
13,TRBJ1-1,TRBV4-2,NA,NA,CASSQGTWTGAFF,TGTGCCAGCAGCCAAGGGACTTGGACTGGAGCTTTCTTT
14,TRBJ1-1,TRBV5-1,NA,many,CASSLWGGGTEAFF,TGCGCCAGCAGCTTGTGGGGGGGCGGCACTGAAGCTTTCTTT
15,TRBJ2-7,TRBV5-4,NA,many,CASSLGGVVPYEQYF,TGTGCCAGCAGCTTGGGGGGCGTTGTACCCTACGAGCAGTACTTC
14,TRBJ2-1,TRBV25-1,NA,many,CASSELVGGDEQFF,TGTGCCAGCAGTGAATTGGTAGGTGGGGATGAGCAGTTCTTC
17,TRBJ1-4,TRBV4-2,NA,NA,CASSHFGTRATNEKLFF,TGTGCCAGCAGCCACTTCGGGACCCGAGCAACTAATGAAAAACTGTTTTTT
17,TRBJ1-2,TRBV4-3,NA,NA,CASSQDGRVNPNYGYTF,TGCGCCAGCAGCCAAGATGGCAGGGTTAATCCTAACTATGGCTACACCTTC
17,TRBJ2-3,TRBV4-1,TRBD2,few,CASSLRATGLVADTQYF,TGCGCCAGCAGCCTCCGGGCGACGGGACTAGTGGCAGATACGCAGTATTTT
12,TRBJ2-7,TRBV5-3,NA,few,CASSLEVCEQYF,TGTGCCAGCAGCTTGGAGGTCTGCGAGCAGTACTTC
15,TRBJ1-1,TRBV27,NA,many,CASNPRGGLGTEAFF,TGTGCCAGCAACCCAAGGGGGGGATTGGGGACTGAAGCTTTCTTT
15,TRBJ1-2,TRBV4-1,NA,many,CASSQLTGTNYGYTF,TGCGCCAGCAGCCAACTAACAGGAACTAACTATGGCTACACCTTC
14,TRBJ2-7,TRBV4-1,NA,many,CASSPHQTGYEQYF,TGCGCCAGCAGCCCTCACCAAACGGGGTACGAGCAGTACTTC
14,TRBJ2-4,TRBV28,TRBD1,few,CASSFRGLENIQYF,TGTGCCAGCAGTTTTAGGGGGCTAGAAAACATTCAGTACTTC
13,TRBJ2-7,TRBV30,TRBD1,many,CAWRPGQTYEQYF,TGTGCCTGGAGGCCGGGACAGACCTACGAGCAGTACTTC
14,TRBJ1-1,TRBV6-5,NA,once,CASSSRAQNTEAFF,TGTGCCAGCAGTTCCCGGGCCCAGAACACTGAAGCTTTCTTT
15,TRBJ2-7,TRBV29-1,NA,many,CSVQAKDRASYEQYF,TGCAGCGTTCAAGCAAAGGACCGGGCCTCCTACGAGCAGTACTTC